This is a list of T cell receptor beta chains from one sample in a study of CD8 T cells in ankylosing spondylitis. Using its own MiXCR run on the 5' RACE reads, TCRdb lists one record per CDR3 protein. The table includes 120,000 to 150,000 distinct CDR3 sequences, roughly 8.3% detected once. The material sequenced was synovial fluid, either unsorted or a sorted T cell fraction (not recorded which). The origin of the receptors is a male donor with ankylosing spondylitis. The CDR3 runs from the conserved cysteine through the conserved F or W. The D gene is left open where the match is weak. The listing skips clone size in some rows; elsewhere it reads once, few, many or a size class.

J: TRBJ2-3; size: many; D: NA; V: TRBV12-3/TRBV12-4; CDR3: CASSLKTVSTDTQYF; DNA: TGTGCCAGCAGTTTGAAGACCGTGAGCACAGATACGCAGTATTTT
J: TRBJ2-2; size: many; D: NA; V: TRBV7-2; CDR3: CASSFGPSNTGELFF; DNA: TGTGCCAGCAGCTTCGGACCGTCGAACACCGGGGAGCTGTTTTTT
J: TRBJ1-2; size: few; D: TRBD1; V: TRBV28; CDR3: CASSSPGGTGDGYTF; DNA: TGTGCCAGCAGTTCCCCGGGCGGGACAGGGGATGGCTACACCTTC
J: TRBJ1-1; size: NA; D: NA; V: TRBV28; CDR3: CASSLRRMTEAFF; DNA: TGTGCCAGCAGTTTAAGGAGAATGACTGAAGCTTTCTTT
J: TRBJ2-2; size: few; D: TRBD1; V: TRBV29-1; CDR3: CSVEGGTGGYGELFF; DNA: TGCAGCGTTGAAGGAGGGACAGGGGGATACGGGGAGCTGTTTTTT
J: TRBJ2-1; size: many; D: NA; V: TRBV20-1; CDR3: CSGGDNSYNEQFF; DNA: TGCAGTGGCGGGGACAACTCCTACAATGAGCAGTTCTTC
J: TRBJ1-5; size: few; D: NA; V: TRBV28; CDR3: CASSLKGFYSNQPQHF; DNA: TGTGCCAGCAGTTTAAAGGGTTTCTATAGCAATCAGCCCCAGCATTTT
J: TRBJ2-7; size: few; D: TRBD1; V: TRBV5-4; CDR3: CASSLAPGQGAGEQYF; DNA: TGTGCCAGCAGCTTGGCCCCTGGACAGGGGGCGGGGGAGCAGTACTTC
J: TRBJ1-3; size: NA; D: NA; V: TRBV3-1; CDR3: CASSTRGNTIYF; DNA: TGTGCCAGCAGCACCCGCGGAAACACCATATATTTT
J: TRBJ1-4; size: many; D: NA; V: TRBV5-6; CDR3: CASSLRQDATNEKLFF; DNA: TGTGCCAGCAGCTTACGACAGGATGCAACTAATGAAAAACTGTTTTTT
J: TRBJ2-7; size: NA; D: NA; V: TRBV15; CDR3: CATSRDLGASYEQYF; DNA: TGTGCCACCAGCAGAGATCTGGGGGCCTCTTACGAGCAGTACTTC
J: TRBJ1-2; size: many; D: NA; V: TRBV12-3/TRBV12-4; CDR3: CASMAGGVFYGYTF; DNA: TGTGCCAGCATGGCGGGGGGCGTTTTCTATGGCTACACCTTC
J: TRBJ2-5; size: NA; D: NA; V: TRBV24-1; CDR3: CATSSPETGTQYF; DNA: TGTGCCACCAGTTCACCAGAGACCGGGACCCAGTACTTC
J: TRBJ2-1; size: many; D: TRBD2; V: TRBV20-1; CDR3: CSARVLAGNNEQFF; DNA: TGCAGTGCTAGAGTGCTAGCGGGGAACAATGAGCAGTTCTTC